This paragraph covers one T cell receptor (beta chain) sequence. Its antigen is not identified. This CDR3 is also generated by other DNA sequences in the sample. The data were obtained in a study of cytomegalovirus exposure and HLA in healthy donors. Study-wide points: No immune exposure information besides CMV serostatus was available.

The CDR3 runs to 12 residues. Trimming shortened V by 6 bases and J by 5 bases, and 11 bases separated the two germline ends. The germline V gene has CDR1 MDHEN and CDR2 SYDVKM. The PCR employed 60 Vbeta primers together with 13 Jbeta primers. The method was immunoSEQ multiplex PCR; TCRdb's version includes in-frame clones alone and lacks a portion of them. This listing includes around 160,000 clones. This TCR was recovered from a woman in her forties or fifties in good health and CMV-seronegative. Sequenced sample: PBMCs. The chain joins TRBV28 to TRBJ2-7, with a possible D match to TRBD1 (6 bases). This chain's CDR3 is CASSLTGNEQYF. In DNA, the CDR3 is TGTGCCAGCAGCCTAACAGGGAACGAGCAGTACTTC.